A single sample gave rise to the 5 T cell receptor beta chains below, sequenced in a study of control samples from healthy donors and cancer patients. The protocol was immunoSEQ multiplex PCR, while the TCRdb copy is restricted to in-frame clones and leaves out a portion. Of 8,500 to 11,000 clones listed, roughly 88% were seen once; the top ten hold 20% to 25%. Sequencing used PBMCs. These receptor sequences come from a man in his 60s with colorectal cancer.

J is TRBJ1-2 and V is TRBV5-4; 7 bases match TRBD1. V lost 4 bases to trimming and J lost 1 base; unmatched junction nucleotides: 7. CDR1 and CDR2 (germline): SGHNT, YYREEE (reference sequence). The CDR3 loop spans 15 amino acids. Written as DNA, the CDR3 is TGTGCCAGCAGCGACGGGAGGGGGCGTAACTATGGCTACACCTTC. It yields the protein CASSDGRGRNYGYTF.

The chain combines TRBV19 with TRBJ2-7; no clear D. V lost 3 bases and J lost 6, with 12 bases in between. CDR1 LNHDA and CDR2 SQIVND come from the germline V gene (reference sequence). This CDR3 region has 13 residues. In DNA form, the CDR3 reads TGTGCCAGTAGTATGGCATGGGGTGGCGAGCAGTACTTC. It encodes CASSMAWGGEQYF.

This rearrangement joins TRBV9 to TRBJ2-2; possible D gene TRBD2, 7 bases. V was clipped by 0 bases and J by 1 base, with 10 bases between them. The germline CDR1 and CDR2 sequences are SGDLS and YYNGEE. The CDR3 loop spans 16 amino acids. CDR3 protein: CASSVAGGENTGELFF. DNA of the CDR3: TGTGCCAGCAGCGTAGCGGGGGGCGAGAACACCGGGGAGCTGTTTTTT.

This chain uses TRBV3-1 (or the pseudogene TRBV3-2) with TRBJ2-1; tentative D call: TRBD1 (6 bases). Germline CDR1 and CDR2: LGHDT and YNNKEL (reference sequence). Trimming took off 3 bases at V and 10 bases at J, with 25 bases between the two ends. The CDR3 has 17 residues. This CDR3 is CASSQQPGTRGRVEQFF. The CDR3 region has the DNA TGTGCCAGCAGCCAGCAACCCGGGACACGCGGTAGAGTAGAGCAGTTCTTC.

This chain joins TRBV7-2 and TRBJ2-7, with TRBD2 as a possible D gene (5 bases). Germline V gene lookup returns CDR1 SGHTA and CDR2 FQGNSA. With 2 bases removed from V and 7 bases from J, the gap between germline ends came to 18 bases. The CDR3 loop spans 15 amino acids. The CDR3 region is CASSLRTAYSGEQYF. CDR3 DNA sequence: TGTGCCAGCAGCTTACGGACGGCCTACTCGGGGGAGCAGTACTTC.